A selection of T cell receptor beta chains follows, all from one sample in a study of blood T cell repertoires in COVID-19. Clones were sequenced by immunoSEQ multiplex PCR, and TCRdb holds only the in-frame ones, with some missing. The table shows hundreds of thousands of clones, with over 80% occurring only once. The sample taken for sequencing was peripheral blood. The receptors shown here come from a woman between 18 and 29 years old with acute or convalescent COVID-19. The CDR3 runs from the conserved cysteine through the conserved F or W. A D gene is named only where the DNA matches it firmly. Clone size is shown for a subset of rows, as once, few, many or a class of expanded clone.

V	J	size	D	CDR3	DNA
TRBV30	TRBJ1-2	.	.	CAWTLGSMGYTF	TGTGCCTGGACCCTGGGGAGTATGGGCTACACCTTC
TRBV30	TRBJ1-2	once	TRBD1	CAWGADRGGYGYTF	TGTGCCTGGGGCGCTGACAGGGGAGGCTATGGCTACACCTTC
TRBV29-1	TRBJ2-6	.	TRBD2	CSVAGGKDRSGANVLTF	TGCAGCGTTGCCGGGGGGAAAGATCGTTCTGGGGCCAACGTCCTGACTTTC
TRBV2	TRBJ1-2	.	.	CARDRRLYGYTF	TGTGCCAGGGACAGAAGACTCTATGGCTACACCTTC
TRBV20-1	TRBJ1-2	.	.	CSASSSGARVYGYTF	TGCAGTGCTAGTTCGTCAGGGGCGCGGGTCTATGGCTACACCTTC
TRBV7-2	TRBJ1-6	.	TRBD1	CASSPSGGTPLHF	TGTGCCAGCAGCCCGTCAGGGGGGACACCCCTCCACTTT
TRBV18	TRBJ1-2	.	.	CASSPSGGYGYTF	TGTGCCAGCTCACCATCGGGGGGCTATGGCTACACCTTC
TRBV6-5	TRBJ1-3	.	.	CASSYSAGDTGNTIYF	TGTGCCAGCAGTTACTCCGCAGGGGACACTGGAAACACCATATATTTT
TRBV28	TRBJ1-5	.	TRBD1	CASSPGTGGYQPQHF	TGTGCCAGCAGCCCCGGGACAGGTGGGTATCAGCCCCAGCATTTT
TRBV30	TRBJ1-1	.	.	CAWSVVSKNTEAFF	TGTGCCTGGAGTGTAGTAAGCAAGAACACTGAAGCTTTCTTT
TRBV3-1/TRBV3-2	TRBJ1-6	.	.	CASSSPRAGARSPLHF	TGTGCCAGCAGCTCACCCCGCGCAGGGGCCCGTTCACCCCTCCACTTT
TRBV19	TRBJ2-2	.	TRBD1	CASSIATTGIRPNTGELFF	TGTGCCAGTAGTATAGCTACGACAGGGATACGACCGAACACCGGGGAGCTGTTTTTT
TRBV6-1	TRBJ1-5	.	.	CASSEAYLRLNQPQHF	TGTGCCAGCAGTGAAGCGTACCTCAGGTTAAATCAGCCCCAGCATTTT
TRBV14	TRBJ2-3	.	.	CASSQVQGTDTQYF	TGTGCCAGCAGCCAAGTCCAGGGCACAGATACGCAGTATTTT
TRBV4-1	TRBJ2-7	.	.	CASSQGYGEEGEQYF	TGCGCCAGCAGCCAAGGTTATGGGGAGGAGGGCGAGCAGTACTTC
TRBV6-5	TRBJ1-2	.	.	CASAGTRHGYTF	TGTGCCAGCGCCGGGACACGACATGGCTACACCTTC